This is a list of T cell receptor beta chains from one sample in a study of T-cell memory formation after mild COVID-19. One entry per CDR3 protein results from TCRdb running MiXCR on the 5' RACE reads. The table lists some 200,000 distinct CDR3 sequences, around 21% of them singletons. Material for sequencing was PBMCs or a T cell subset sorted from them (not recorded which). These receptor sequences come from an adult woman who had mild COVID-19 (a few samples of this study predate the infection). Cell type and time point are not known. Each CDR3 is given with its conserved first and last residue. D genes are given only for firm matches. Part of the rows lack a size; the others show once, few, many or a class for expanded clones.

v_gene: TRBV7-9
j_gene: TRBJ2-7
abundance: few
d_gene: TRBD2
CDR3nt: TGTGCCAGCAGCTTAAGGAATAGCGGGAGGGCCTCCTACGAGCAGTACTTC
CDR3aa: CASSLRNSGRASYEQYF

v_gene: TRBV7-3
j_gene: TRBJ2-1
abundance: -
d_gene: -
CDR3nt: TGTGCCAGCAGCCTATTAGTCAGCGCCTACAATGAGCAGTTCTTC
CDR3aa: CASSLLVSAYNEQFF

v_gene: TRBV2
j_gene: TRBJ2-5
abundance: few
d_gene: -
CDR3nt: TGTGCCAGCAGTGAGGGGACGCTACTGGAGACCCAGTACTTC
CDR3aa: CASSEGTLLETQYF

v_gene: TRBV4-1
j_gene: TRBJ1-1
abundance: -
d_gene: TRBD1
CDR3nt: TGCGCCAGCAGCCATGTGGGACAGGTTGGATCGATAGCTTTCTTT
CDR3aa: CASSHVGQVGSIAFF

v_gene: TRBV4-2
j_gene: TRBJ2-7
abundance: few
d_gene: -
CDR3nt: TGTGCCAGCAGCCAGGAAGGGTGGGGATACGAGCAGTACTTC
CDR3aa: CASSQEGWGYEQYF

v_gene: TRBV10-3
j_gene: TRBJ2-1
abundance: few
d_gene: TRBD2
CDR3nt: TGTGCCATCAGGGGGACTAGCGGGGGCCCCTACAATGAGCAGTTCTTC
CDR3aa: CAIRGTSGGPYNEQFF

v_gene: TRBV4-1
j_gene: TRBJ1-1
abundance: few
d_gene: -
CDR3nt: TGCGCCAGCAGCCAAGAACAAGGGCGGGACACTGAAGCTTTCTTT
CDR3aa: CASSQEQGRDTEAFF

v_gene: TRBV6-2/TRBV6-3
j_gene: TRBJ1-1
abundance: few
d_gene: -
CDR3nt: TGTGCCAGCAGTTACGCAACCGGGACGAACACTGAAGCTTTCTTT
CDR3aa: CASSYATGTNTEAFF

v_gene: TRBV12-5
j_gene: TRBJ2-1
abundance: once
d_gene: TRBD2
CDR3nt: TGTGCTAGTGGTACCGGGACTAGCACCAACAATGAGCAGTTCTTC
CDR3aa: CASGTGTSTNNEQFF

v_gene: TRBV5-1
j_gene: TRBJ1-4
abundance: -
d_gene: -
CDR3nt: TGCGCCAGCCGCCCTAATGAAAAACTGTTTTTT
CDR3aa: CASRPNEKLFF

v_gene: TRBV7-9
j_gene: TRBJ2-7
abundance: few
d_gene: TRBD2
CDR3nt: TGTGCCAGCAGCCTAGCGGGACCCAGAGCCTACGAGCAGTACTTC
CDR3aa: CASSLAGPRAYEQYF

v_gene: TRBV2
j_gene: TRBJ1-2
abundance: -
d_gene: -
CDR3nt: TGTGCCAGCAGTGAAGGGCTCGGGGGATATGGCTACACCTTC
CDR3aa: CASSEGLGGYGYTF

v_gene: TRBV6-5
j_gene: TRBJ1-1
abundance: few
d_gene: -
CDR3nt: TGTGCCAGCAGCCGGGACCGCTACACTGAAGCTTTCTTT
CDR3aa: CASSRDRYTEAFF

v_gene: TRBV10-3
j_gene: TRBJ1-1
abundance: -
d_gene: -
CDR3nt: TGTGCCATCAGCCCTGAATCCGGGGCCGGCACTGAAGCTTTCTTT
CDR3aa: CAISPESGAGTEAFF

v_gene: TRBV14
j_gene: TRBJ1-4
abundance: few
d_gene: TRBD1
CDR3nt: TGTGCCAGCAGCCAAGAGTTCAAGGGACAGAAAAGAAAACTGTTTTTT
CDR3aa: CASSQEFKGQKRKLFF

v_gene: TRBV7-9
j_gene: TRBJ2-7
abundance: -
d_gene: TRBD1
CDR3nt: TGTGCCAGCAGCTTAGCGGGATGGGACAGGGGAAAGTCCGGCTACGAGCAGTACTTC
CDR3aa: CASSLAGWDRGKSGYEQYF

v_gene: TRBV7-9
j_gene: TRBJ1-4
abundance: -
d_gene: TRBD1
CDR3nt: TGTGCCAGCAGCTCAAACGGCAGGGGGCAGTTAGTAAGGGAACTCGCAACTAATGAAAAACTGTTTTTT
CDR3aa: CASSSNGRGQLVRELATNEKLFF

v_gene: TRBV13
j_gene: TRBJ2-1
abundance: few
d_gene: -
CDR3nt: TGTGCCAGCAGCTTCAATGCATATGAGCAGTTCTTC
CDR3aa: CASSFNAYEQFF

v_gene: TRBV20-1
j_gene: TRBJ2-7
abundance: once
d_gene: TRBD2
CDR3nt: TGCAGTGCCACAGACCGACTAGCGGGAGTTGAAGAGCAGTACTTC
CDR3aa: CSATDRLAGVEEQYF

v_gene: TRBV4-1
j_gene: TRBJ1-2
abundance: -
d_gene: -
CDR3nt: TGCGCCAGCAGCCGACCAGGGCAGCTCTATGGCTACACCTTC
CDR3aa: CASSRPGQLYGYTF

v_gene: TRBV7-8
j_gene: TRBJ1-1
abundance: -
d_gene: -
CDR3nt: TGTGCCAGCAGCTTAGTCCCAGGGGCGAACACTGAAGCTTTCTTT
CDR3aa: CASSLVPGANTEAFF

v_gene: TRBV5-1
j_gene: TRBJ1-2
abundance: -
d_gene: -
CDR3nt: TGCGCCAGCAGCTTGGGAGACAGAGACGCCCACTATGGCTACACCTTC
CDR3aa: CASSLGDRDAHYGYTF

v_gene: TRBV12-3/TRBV12-4
j_gene: TRBJ2-1
abundance: -
d_gene: -
CDR3nt: TGTGCCAGCAGTTCGGGACTCTCGGGCAATGAGCAGTTCTTC
CDR3aa: CASSSGLSGNEQFF